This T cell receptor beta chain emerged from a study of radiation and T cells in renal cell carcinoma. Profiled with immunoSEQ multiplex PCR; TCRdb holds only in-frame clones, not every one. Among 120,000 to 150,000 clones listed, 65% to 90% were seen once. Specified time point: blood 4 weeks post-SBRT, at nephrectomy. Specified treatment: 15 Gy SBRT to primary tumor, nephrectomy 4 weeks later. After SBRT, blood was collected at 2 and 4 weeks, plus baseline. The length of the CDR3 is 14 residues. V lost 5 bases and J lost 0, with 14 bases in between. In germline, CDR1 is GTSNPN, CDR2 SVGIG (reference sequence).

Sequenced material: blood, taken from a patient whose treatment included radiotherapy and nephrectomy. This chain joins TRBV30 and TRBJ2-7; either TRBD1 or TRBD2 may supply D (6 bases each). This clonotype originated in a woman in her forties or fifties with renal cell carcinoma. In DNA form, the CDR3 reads TGTGCCTGGGGGGGGCGCACTAGCTCCTACGAGCAGTACTTC. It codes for CAWGGRTSSYEQYF.